This TCR beta chain was observed in a study of response to subunit inactivated influenza vaccine. TCRdb re-derived calls from the RT-PCR reads in MiXCR, one entry per CDR3 protein. This table has approximately 700,000 distinct CDR3 sequences, around 14% appearing once. Comment on this clonotype: What it recognizes is unknown.

The study's findings and limits: Only a handful of new T cells, the authors suggested, are recruited with each seasonal influenza vaccination.

Per germline, CDR1 SGHRS and CDR2 YFSETQ. V shed 5 bases, J shed 5 bases, and the junction held 15 bases outside the gene matches. This CDR3 is built from 16 residues. Source: PBMCs from blood, taken around two weeks before vaccination. The chain combines TRBV5-1 with TRBJ2-5; TRBD2 aligns across 7 bases. This clonotype originated in a man aged 50 to 59 who received an inactivated influenza vaccine. The CDR3 DNA follows: TGCGCCAGCAGAGACCCAAGTGGGAGGGCCGTCGAGACCCAGTACTTC. Translating gives CASRDPSGRAVETQYF.